The 32 T cell receptor beta chains listed next were all sequenced from one sample in a study of identical twins. MiXCR was run by TCRdb on the 5' RACE reads, yielding one entry per CDR3 protein. This table has about 450,000 distinct CDR3 sequences, roughly 18% appearing once. Sequences were obtained from naive T cells sorted from blood. Source of these receptors: a man aged 45-60 years in good health.

The J gene is TRBJ1-1, the V gene TRBV20-1; TRBD1 aligns across 8 bases. This CDR3 spans 14 amino acids. V shed 2 bases and J 4 bases; nucleotides not matched to a gene: 6. Germline loops: CDR1 DFQATT, CDR2 SNEGSKA (reference sequence). CDR3 region: CSARQGAMGTEAFF. CDR3 coding DNA: TGCAGTGCTAGACAGGGGGCAATGGGCACTGAAGCTTTCTTT.

This clonotype was counted a few times. This sequence joins TRBV10-3 and TRBJ2-2, with a weak D call TRBD2 (6 bases). With 1 base removed from V and 6 bases from J, the gap between germline ends came to 18 bases. The germline gives CDR1 ENHRY, CDR2 SYGVKD. The CDR3 length is 17 residues. The CDR3 sequence is CAISEFVGSLLSGELFF. Written as DNA, the CDR3 is TGTGCCATCAGTGAGTTCGTCGGGAGCCTTTTATCCGGGGAGCTGTTTTTT.

This clonotype was observed many times. The rearrangement uses TRBV6-2 or TRBV6-3 and TRBJ2-3; 9 bases map to TRBD2. Germline V gene sequence: CDR1 MNHEY, CDR2 SVGEGT. The J segment lost 1 base and the V segment lost 10 bases, leaving 12 bases of the junction unmatched. The CDR3 consists of 16 residues. The CDR3 here is CATITQRGAGTDTQYF. The CDR3 DNA sequence: TGTGCCACCATCACACAGCGGGGGGCCGGCACAGATACGCAGTATTTT.

This clonotype was detected many times. V is TRBV20-1 and J is TRBJ2-1, with TRBD2 as a possible D gene (6 bases). Germline V gene data show CDR1 as DFQATT and CDR2 as SNEGSKA (reference sequence). V lost 2 bases and J 9 bases, leaving 17 bases between the germline ends. The CDR3 is 14 residues long. CDR3 nucleotide sequence: TGCAGTGCTAGATTGGGGGAGGCCCGGATTGAGCAGTTCTTC. Protein product: CSARLGEARIEQFF.

The J gene is TRBJ2-7, the V gene TRBV7-6; 8 bases are shared with TRBD1. J gave up 2 bases and V 5 bases, and 11 bases lay outside the gene matches. CDR3 length: 16 residues. Germline CDR1 and CDR2: SGHVS and FNYEAQ. CDR3 amino acids: CASSPGGGDEPYEQYF. The DNA of the CDR3 is TGTGCCAGCAGCCCAGGGGGCGGGGACGAGCCCTACGAGCAGTACTTC.

This clonotype was detected a few times. The J gene is TRBJ2-7, the V gene TRBV4-3, with a possible D match to TRBD2 (6 bases). This CDR3 comprises 14 residues. V lost 1 base and J lost 2, with 9 bases in between. The germline V gene has CDR1 LGHNA and CDR2 YSLEER. CDR3 amino acids: CASSQARTTYEQYF. CDR3 bases: TGCGCCAGCAGCCAAGCTCGGACTACCTACGAGCAGTACTTC.

The gene calls are TRBV5-1 and TRBJ2-2; 13 bases are shared with TRBD2. This CDR3 is built from 17 residues. V trimming: 2 bases; J trimming: 6 bases; junction bases outside the gene matches: 7. Germline V CDR1 and CDR2: SGHRS, YFSETQ. This CDR3 is CASSLRTSGSTAGELFF. The CDR3 DNA follows: TGCGCCAGCAGCTTACGGACTAGCGGGAGTACTGCCGGGGAGCTGTTTTTT.

In its sample, this clonotype was seen many times. This chain joins TRBV20-1 and TRBJ1-1; D might be TRBD1 (6 bases). The V end lost 2 bases, the J end lost 1 base, and 14 bases lay between the germline ends. CDR3 length: 15 amino acids. Germline V gene data show CDR1 as DFQATT and CDR2 as SNEGSKA (reference sequence). CDR3 residues: CSARRTAGGNTEAFF. In DNA, the CDR3 is TGCAGTGCTAGAAGGACAGCCGGAGGGAACACTGAAGCTTTCTTT.

The chain couples TRBV28 to TRBJ2-3, with 11 bases aligning to TRBD2. Germline-derived CDR1 and CDR2 are MDHEN and SYDVKM. The CDR3 covers 16 residues. Unmatched junction bases numbered 5, after V lost 3 bases and J lost 3 bases. The CDR3: CASSFLLAGGTDTQYF. The CDR3 DNA is TGTGCCAGCAGTTTTCTGTTAGCGGGAGGGACAGATACGCAGTATTTT.

V and J are TRBV20-1 and TRBJ1-5; 7 bases are a match to TRBD1. V was pared by 5 bases and J by 2 bases, with 9 bases of the junction left unmatched. The CDR3 length is 15 residues. Germline CDR1 is DFQATT and CDR2 is SNEGSKA (reference sequence). The CDR3 coding sequence is TGCAGTGCTTACCTGGTTGGACAGGGCAATCAGCCCCAGCATTTT. Protein product: CSAYLVGQGNQPQHF.

This clonotype was detected many times. This chain connects TRBV20-1 to TRBJ2-1; 8 bases are shared with TRBD2. Unmatched junction bases numbered 7, after V lost 4 bases and J lost 5 bases. This CDR3 contains 14 residues. From germline, CDR1 is DFQATT and CDR2 SNEGSKA (reference sequence). CDR3 sequence reads: CSATGTRRDNEQFF. The CDR3 DNA follows: TGCAGTGCTACCGGGACTAGAAGAGACAATGAGCAGTTCTTC.

This clonotype has only a few counts. V usage is TRBV4-2 and J usage is TRBJ2-1, with 11 bases identical to TRBD2. The V segment lost 5 bases and the J segment 0 bases; nucleotides outside the gene matches: 6. Germline-derived CDR1 and CDR2 are LGHNA and YNFKEQ. This CDR3 spans 17 amino acids. The CDR3 protein is CASSGRLAGPSYNEQFF. The CDR3 DNA reads as TGTGCCAGCAGCGGGCGACTAGCGGGGCCCTCCTACAATGAGCAGTTCTTC.

This clonotype has at least ten counts. The chain joins TRBV20-1 to TRBJ1-1; TRBD1 matches at 7 bases. This CDR3 spans 14 amino acids. V lost 6 bases to trimming and J lost 1 base; unmatched junction nucleotides: 8. CDR1 is DFQATT, CDR2 SNEGSKA, per germline (reference sequence). The CDR3 here is CSAFTGTENTEAFF. CDR3 sequence (DNA): TGCAGTGCATTTACCGGGACAGAGAACACTGAAGCTTTCTTT.

On this clonotype itself: At one end, the junction sequence differs from germline, possibly due to a read error. V is TRBV7-9 and J is TRBJ2-2; D may match TRBD1 or TRBD2 (6 bases each). Germline-derived CDR1 and CDR2 are SEHNR and FQNEAQ (reference sequence). The CDR3 runs to 15 residues. CDR3 sequence reads: CASSRGGGDTGKLFF. CDR3 in DNA: TGTGCCAGCAGCCGAGGAGGCGGGGACACCGGGAAGCTGTTTTTT.

The CDR3 sequence: CASSLRQGNNNEQFF. The CDR3, as DNA: TGCGCCAGCAGCCTAAGACAGGGAAACAACAATGAGCAGTTCTTC. The chain recombines TRBV5-1 with TRBJ2-1; 7 positions agree with TRBD1. The CDR3 sequence is 15 residues long. CDR1 is SGHRS, CDR2 YFSETQ, per germline. Trimming removed 4 bases from V and 5 bases from J; junction bases left unmatched: 9.

This clonotype was seen a handful of times. The chain links TRBV10-3 to TRBJ2-7; maybe TRBD2 (5 bases). The CDR3 totals 16 residues. Germline V gene data show CDR1 as ENHRY and CDR2 as SYGVKD. The V end lost 6 bases, the J end lost 4 bases, and 22 bases lay between the germline ends. The CDR3 sequence: CAISTAEGRKRYEQYF. Here the CDR3 DNA reads TGTGCCATCAGCACAGCCGAGGGTCGGAAGAGGTACGAGCAGTACTTC.

This clonotype was seen repeatedly, ten times or more. V and J are TRBV10-3 and TRBJ2-5, with TRBD2 matching over 8 bases. Germline V gives CDR1 ENHRY, CDR2 SYGVKD. The CDR3 runs to 13 residues. V shed 9 bases and J 5 bases; nucleotides not matched to a gene: 8. CDR3 region: CAIIAGLGETQYF. The CDR3 DNA follows: TGTGCCATTATAGCGGGGCTGGGGGAGACCCAGTACTTC.

This clonotype was counted at least ten times. CDR3 nucleotide sequence: TGTGCCAGCTCACCGGGACAGACGAACACTGAAGCTTTCTTT. Residues: CASSPGQTNTEAFF. The rearrangement joins TRBV18 to TRBJ1-1, with 7 bases identical to TRBD1. The CDR3 sequence is 14 residues long. CDR1 and CDR2 from the germline V gene are KGHSH and LQKENI. V shed 3 bases, J shed 1 base, and the junction held 2 bases outside the gene matches.

The chain employs TRBV19 and TRBJ2-5; D ambiguous. The CDR3 is made up of 13 amino acids. Germline V gene data show CDR1 as LNHDA and CDR2 as SQIVND (reference sequence). The ends were cut back, 3 bases at V and 1 base at J, with 6 bases in the middle. CDR3 sequence: CASSIRPQETQYF. CDR3 sequence (DNA): TGTGCCAGTAGTATCCGTCCCCAAGAGACCCAGTACTTC.

The V call is TRBV7-9, the J call TRBJ2-7; TRBD2 aligns across 12 bases. The J segment lost 6 bases and the V segment lost 5 bases, leaving 8 bases of the junction unmatched. The CDR3 has 15 amino acids. CDR1 and CDR2 (germline): SEHNR, FQNEAQ (reference sequence). The CDR3 nucleotides read TGTGCCAGCAGCCCAAGGACTAGCGGGATGCCCGAGCAGTACTTC. This translates into CASSPRTSGMPEQYF. Together with reference TRBV7-9 and TRBJ2-7, the CDR3 gives the full variable domain: DTGVSQNPRHKITKRGQNVTFRCDPISEHNRLYWYRQTLGQGPEFLTYFQNEAQLEKSRLLSDRFSAERPKGSFSTLEIQRTEQGDSAMYLCASSPRTSGMPEQYFGPGTRLTVT.

This clonotype was picked up many times. The rearrangement links TRBV6-2 or TRBV6-3 to TRBJ2-5, with TRBD2 identical over 8 bases. In germline, CDR1 is MNHEY, CDR2 SVGEGT. The trim removed 2 bases at V and 5 bases at J, leaving 7 bases unmatched. CDR3 length equals 15 residues. The CDR3 coding sequence is TGTGCCAGCAGTTACCTTGGACTAGCTACGGAGACCCAGTACTTC. This translates into CASSYLGLATETQYF.

This chain joins TRBV5-4 and TRBJ2-3, with 8 bases lining up with TRBD2. CDR1 is SGHNT and CDR2 is YYREEE in the germline V gene (reference sequence). After removal of 3 bases from V and 5 bases from J, the junction contained 11 bases not matched to a gene. The CDR3 runs to 16 residues. The CDR3 reads CASSSPPAGGGDTQYF. CDR3 sequence (DNA): TGTGCCAGCAGCTCCCCCCCCGCGGGGGGTGGAGATACGCAGTATTTT.

CDR3 DNA sequence: TGCGCCAGCAGCCAAGAAGGGCGAGGGGGCCAAGAGACCCAGTACTTC. This translates into CASSQEGRGGQETQYF. The V and J genes are TRBV4-3 and TRBJ2-5; TRBD1 is a possible D gene (6 bases). This CDR3 comprises 16 residues. CDR1 and CDR2 from the germline V gene are LGHNA and YSLEER. Deletions cut 0 bases from V and 1 base from J, with 12 bases between.

This clonotype was picked up one time. This may come from a read error, since a much larger clone is one base off. The rearrangement uses TRBV4-3 and TRBJ2-3, with no clear D. The CDR3 is 13 residues long. Germline CDR1 LGHNA, CDR2 YSLEER. The CDR3 coding sequence is TGCGCCAGCAGTCAGACTGCCACAGAAACGCAGTATTTT. It translates to CASSQTATETQYF.

This chain uses TRBV20-1 with TRBJ2-1; TRBD2 agrees at 9 bases. V shed 3 bases, J shed 0 bases, and the junction held 3 bases outside the gene matches. CDR1 and CDR2 from the germline V gene are DFQATT and SNEGSKA (reference sequence). This CDR3 contains 15 residues. The CDR3 loop reads CSARGSGGSYNEQFF. CDR3 nucleotide sequence: TGCAGTGCTAGGGGTAGCGGGGGCTCCTACAATGAGCAGTTCTTC.

The chain employs TRBV28 and TRBJ1-6, with D unresolved. Trimming shortened V by 5 bases and J by 0 bases, and 11 bases separated the two germline ends. Per the germline V gene, CDR1 is MDHEN and CDR2 is SYDVKM. The CDR3 runs 16 residues. This chain's CDR3 is CASSRTASSYNSPLHF. CDR3 nucleotides: TGTGCCAGCAGTAGGACGGCCTCCTCCTATAATTCACCCCTCCACTTT.

This clonotype appeared many times. The V and J genes are TRBV10-3 and TRBJ2-7; 7 bases map to TRBD1. The CDR3 extends over 12 amino acids. Germline V CDR1 and CDR2: ENHRY, SYGVKD. V lost 6 bases and J lost 3; bases outside the gene matches: 2. The CDR3 coding sequence is TGTGCCATCAGGGACAGGAGCTACGAGCAGTACTTC. This sequence encodes CAIRDRSYEQYF.

This rearrangement joins TRBV20-1 to TRBJ2-3; 13 bases align to TRBD2. V lost 5 bases and J lost 4; bases outside the gene matches: 3. Germline V lookup: CDR1 DFQATT, CDR2 SNEGSKA (reference sequence). The CDR3 consists of 14 residues. The CDR3 here is CSAGLAGVPDTQYF. CDR3 DNA: TGCAGTGCTGGACTAGCGGGAGTCCCAGATACGCAGTATTTT.

Many counts were recorded for this clonotype. V usage is TRBV11-2 and J usage is TRBJ2-7, with D uncertain. Trimming pared 2 bases from V and 8 bases from J, leaving 10 bases between. The CDR3 runs 12 residues. In germline, CDR1 is SGHAT, CDR2 FQNNGV. The chain's CDR3 is CASSLSVGQQYF. The CDR3 DNA reads as TGTGCCAGCAGCTTATCCGTCGGGCAGCAGTACTTC.

This clonotype was observed a few times. The V call is TRBV10-3, the J call TRBJ2-7; 9 bases agree with TRBD1. There are 14 residues in the CDR3. V shed 6 bases and J 2 bases; nucleotides not matched to a gene: 5. Looked up from germline, CDR1 is ENHRY and CDR2 is SYGVKD. Here the CDR3 reads CAIRDRGSAYEQYF. In DNA form, the CDR3 reads TGTGCCATCAGAGACAGGGGGTCAGCCTACGAGCAGTACTTC.

About this clonotype: The conserved final phenylalanine or tryptophan is absent from the CDR3, which likely points to a read error. This chain joins TRBV10-3 and TRBJ1-2; no clear D. CDR3 length: 14 amino acids. V shed 10 bases and J shed 9 bases, with 24 bases lying between them. Germline V gene sequence: CDR1 ENHRY, CDR2 SYGVKD. CDR3 loop: CATEVGRGTTSYTL. DNA for the CDR3: TGTGCCACCGAAGTTGGACGGGGAACTACCAGCTACACCTTA.

This clonotype has a handful of counts. V is TRBV4-2 and J is TRBJ2-5; weak D call: TRBD1 (5 bases). CDR1 and CDR2 from the germline V gene are LGHNA and YNFKEQ. The CDR3 loop spans 15 amino acids. V was clipped by 1 base and J by 2 bases, with 11 bases between them. The CDR3 nucleotides are TGTGCCAGCAGCCAAGGCGACAGAACACAAGAGACCCAGTACTTC. Its protein product is CASSQGDRTQETQYF.